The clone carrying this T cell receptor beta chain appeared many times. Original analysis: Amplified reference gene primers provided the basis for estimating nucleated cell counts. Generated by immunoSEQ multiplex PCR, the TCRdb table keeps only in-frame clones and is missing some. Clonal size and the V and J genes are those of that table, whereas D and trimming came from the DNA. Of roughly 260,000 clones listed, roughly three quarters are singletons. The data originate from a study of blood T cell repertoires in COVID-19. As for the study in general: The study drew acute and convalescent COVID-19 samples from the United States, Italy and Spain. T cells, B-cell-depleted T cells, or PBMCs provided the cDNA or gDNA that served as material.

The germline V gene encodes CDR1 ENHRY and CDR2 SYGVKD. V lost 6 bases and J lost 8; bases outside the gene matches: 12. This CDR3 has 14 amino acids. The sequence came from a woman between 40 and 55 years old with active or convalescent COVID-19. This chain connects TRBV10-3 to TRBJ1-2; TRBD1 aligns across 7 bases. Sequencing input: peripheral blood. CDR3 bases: TGTGCCATCAGAAATTTGACAGGGCTAAGCGGCTACACCTTC. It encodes CAIRNLTGLSGYTF.